A single sample is the source of the 18 T cell receptor beta chains below, sequenced in a study of control samples from healthy donors and cancer patients. Assay used: immunoSEQ multiplex PCR; TCRdb lists only in-frame clones, some missing. The sample carries approximately 160,000 clones, 92% recorded once. The sequencing input was blood. Receptors were obtained from a woman under 40 in good health.

The chain is built from TRBV7-9 and TRBJ2-7, with D maybe TRBD2 (5 bases). CDR3 length equals 13 residues. Trimming took off 4 bases at V and 3 bases at J, with 10 bases between the two ends. Germline V gene lookup returns CDR1 SEHNR and CDR2 FQNEAQ (reference sequence). CDR3 sequence (DNA): TGTGCCAGCAGCTATGACTACCTCTACGAGCAGTACTTC. It codes for CASSYDYLYEQYF.

The chain recombines TRBV4-3 with TRBJ2-6, with TRBD1 matching 9 bases. This CDR3 contains 19 residues. Per germline, CDR1 LGHNA and CDR2 YSLEER. Trimming took 3 bases from V and 3 from J; bases not matched to a gene: 12. Here the CDR3 reads CASSQRGGQGFFGANVLTF. The CDR3 DNA is TGCGCCAGCAGCCAGAGGGGAGGACAGGGGTTTTTTGGGGCCAACGTCCTGACTTTC.

The rearrangement uses TRBV4-3 and TRBJ2-2; no clear D gene. The CDR3 extends over 15 amino acids. CDR1 LGHNA and CDR2 YSLEER come from the germline V gene. Trimming left V 0 bases short and J 2 bases short, with 7 bases between. CDR3 in DNA: TGCGCCAGCAGCCAAGATACAGCAAACACCGGGGAGCTGTTTTTT. Translation: CASSQDTANTGELFF.

The chain employs TRBV27 and TRBJ1-1; D uncertain. This CDR3 comprises 15 residues. Germline V CDR1 and CDR2: MNHEY, SMNVEV (reference sequence). V lost 5 bases and J 1 base, leaving 14 bases between the germline ends. In DNA form, the CDR3 reads TGTGCCAGCAGTGAGCAGCCGATCTCGAACACTGAAGCTTTCTTT. It is translated as CASSEQPISNTEAFF.

The J gene is TRBJ2-2, the V gene TRBV13, with no clear D. The ends were cut back, 5 bases at V and 5 bases at J, with 9 bases in the middle. CDR1 is PRHDT and CDR2 is FYEKMQ in the germline V gene (reference sequence). CDR3 length: 13 residues. For the CDR3, the DNA is TGTGCCAGCAGCCAAGTCGGGACCGGGGAGCTGTTTTTT. Translated: CASSQVGTGELFF.

The chain combines TRBV9 with TRBJ2-7; 7 nucleotides align to TRBD2. The germline V gene has CDR1 SGDLS and CDR2 YYNGEE. This CDR3 spans 14 amino acids. V lost 3 bases, J lost 3 bases, and 6 bases stayed unmatched. Here the CDR3 reads CASSEGGVGYEQYF. CDR3 coding DNA: TGTGCCAGCAGCGAGGGAGGGGTTGGCTACGAGCAGTACTTC.

This clone occurred a few times. Within the sample, other DNA sequences also encode this same CDR3. The rearrangement links TRBV28 to TRBJ2-4; TRBD2 might be the D (6 bases). Per germline, CDR1 MDHEN and CDR2 SYDVKM. V was shortened by 6 bases and J by 0 bases, with 9 bases between the two germline ends. This CDR3 is built from 14 residues. The DNA for the CDR3 is TGTGCCAGCAGAGGCGGGGTAGCCAAAAACATTCAGTACTTC. This codes for CASRGGVAKNIQYF.

Only one count was recorded for this clone. V usage is TRBV30 and J usage is TRBJ1-1, with D unresolved. The CDR3 consists of 13 residues. V was trimmed by 1 base and J by 4 bases, leaving 10 bases between them. Germline V gene sequence: CDR1 GTSNPN, CDR2 SVGIG (reference sequence). The chain's CDR3 is CAWSGGSSTEAFF. CDR3 DNA: TGTGCCTGGAGTGGGGGAAGTAGCACTGAAGCTTTCTTT.

V usage is TRBV6-2 or TRBV6-3 and J usage is TRBJ2-7; 7 bases fit TRBD2. CDR1 and CDR2 (germline): MNHEY, SVGEGT. This CDR3 contains 13 residues. Trimming removed 6 bases from V and 3 bases from J; junction bases left unmatched: 5. In DNA form, the CDR3 reads TGTGCCAGCAGCTTGGGACTATTCTACGAGCAGTACTTC. Translation gives CASSLGLFYEQYF.

This clone appeared a single time. The CDR3 bases are TGTGCCAGCAAACGGAGTAGCGCCGGCCAAGAGACCCAGTACTTC. Encoded protein: CASKRSSAGQETQYF. This chain connects TRBV2 to TRBJ2-5; TRBD2 might be the D (5 bases). Germline V gene sequence: CDR1 SNHLY, CDR2 FYNNEI. V was trimmed by 7 bases and J by 1 base, leaving 16 bases between them. The CDR3 sequence is 15 residues long.

Concerning this clone itself: At one boundary the junction diverges from the germline segment, which might be a read error. The V gene is TRBV28, the J gene TRBJ2-1; D is perhaps TRBD2 (5 bases). Germline loops: CDR1 MDHEN, CDR2 SYDVKM. The CDR3 is made up of 12 amino acids. Here the CDR3 reads CASSLGIAWPVF. DNA of the CDR3: TGTGCCAGCAGTTTAGGGATAGCGTGGCCCGTCTTC.

The chain uses TRBV5-1 and TRBJ2-3, with D possibly matching TRBD1 (5 bases). Trimming pared 5 bases from V and 1 base from J, leaving 14 bases between. This CDR3 has 15 residues. The germline V gene encodes CDR1 SGHRS and CDR2 YFSETQ. The CDR3 here is CASRGRGRGTDTQYF. For the CDR3, the DNA is TGCGCCAGCAGGGGGCGCGGCAGGGGCACAGATACGCAGTATTTT. Drawing the rest from reference TRBV5-1 and TRBJ2-3, the complete variable domain is KAGVTQTPRYLIKTRGQQVTLSCSPISGHRSVSWYQQTPGQGLQFLFEYFSETQRNKGNFPGRFSGRQFSNSRSEMNVSTLELGDSALYLCASRGRGRGTDTQYFGPGTRLTVL.

J is TRBJ2-7 and V is TRBV11-2, with 9 positions matching TRBD2. Trimming removed 1 base from V and 0 bases from J; junction bases left unmatched: 4. CDR3 length: 16 residues. CDR1 is SGHAT and CDR2 is FQNNGV in the germline V gene. The CDR3 is CASSLVASGVSYEQYF. DNA of the CDR3: TGTGCCAGCAGCTTAGTAGCTAGCGGGGTCTCCTACGAGCAGTACTTC.

The chain recombines TRBV6-5 with TRBJ2-5, with 9 bases fitting TRBD1. Germline V lookup: CDR1 MNHEY, CDR2 SVGAGI. The CDR3 sequence is 15 residues long. The V gene end was trimmed by 6 bases and the J gene end by 5 bases; junction bases not matched to a gene: 10. CDR3 protein: CASRGGQGFWETQYF. The CDR3 DNA sequence: TGTGCCAGCAGGGGGGGACAGGGTTTTTGGGAGACCCAGTACTTC.

The chain employs TRBV15 and TRBJ2-6; D is possibly TRBD1 (6 bases). CDR1 and CDR2 from the germline V gene are LNHNV and YYDKDF (reference sequence). This CDR3 has 16 amino acids. V lost 0 bases and J lost 4, with 10 bases in between. CDR3 region: CATSRDPGAGANVLTF. DNA of the CDR3: TGTGCCACCAGCAGAGATCCAGGGGCAGGGGCCAACGTCCTGACTTTC.

The chain carries TRBV2 and TRBJ1-1; 7 positions agree with TRBD1. The junction had 5 bases not matched to a gene; V was cut back by 6 bases and J by 1 base. Germline CDR1 is SNHLY and CDR2 is FYNNEI. There are 14 residues in the CDR3. CDR3 sequence: CASSSRTGNTEAFF. In DNA, the CDR3 is TGTGCCAGCAGCTCCAGGACAGGGAACACTGAAGCTTTCTTT.

J is TRBJ1-5 and V is TRBV28; D remains ambiguous. Germline values: CDR1 MDHEN, CDR2 SYDVKM. The V end lost 6 bases, the J end lost 5 bases, and 17 bases lay between the germline ends. The CDR3 spans 15 residues. The CDR3 bases are TGTGCCAGCAGGATTCTGGGTCCAAACTATCAGCCCCAGCATTTT. Translating gives CASRILGPNYQPQHF.

The chain recombines TRBV6-4 with TRBJ2-7; 12 bases agree with TRBD1. The germline V gene has CDR1 MRHNA and CDR2 SNTAGT. The CDR3 is made up of 15 amino acids. The V segment lost 3 bases and the J segment 5 bases; nucleotides outside the gene matches: 5. The CDR3 region is CASSEAGTGGHEQYF. The CDR3 DNA reads as TGTGCCAGCAGTGAAGCCGGGACAGGGGGCCACGAGCAGTACTTC.